This T cell receptor (beta chain) was captured by sequencing in a study of post-analysis software for immune sequencing data. Unique-molecular-identifier-tagged TCR beta cDNA libraries were used. TCRdb passed the PCR reads through MiXCR, listing each CDR3 protein once. The table records roughly 160,000 distinct CDR3 sequences, under 40% of them present only once. This clonotype has more than one count but fewer than ten. This receptor was obtained from a girl aged 10 to 17 with multiple sclerosis. Sample: blood, taken after autologous hematopoietic stem cell transplantation.

The CDR3 DNA is TGTGCCAGCAGCCTCTTAATCGATGAGCAGTTCTTC. It translates to CASSLLIDEQFF. This rearrangement joins TRBV3-1 to TRBJ2-1; no firm D call. Trimming cost V 4 bases and J 8 bases, with 9 bases left between them. The CDR3 consists of 12 residues. Germline lookup yields CDR1 LGHDT and CDR2 YNNKEL (reference sequence).